This passage covers 17 T cell receptor beta chains from one sample sequenced in a study of naive CD8 T cells in extremely preterm neonates. Data came from immunoSEQ multiplex PCR; TCRdb stores just in-frame clones and leaves some out. Here the sample spans 7,000 to 9,000 clones, around 98% being singletons. Specimen: naive CD8+ T cells from blood. These receptors were collected from a human donor in good health.

This chain connects TRBV9 to TRBJ2-3; 14 nucleotides match TRBD2. Trimming cost V 1 base and J 0 bases; bases outside gene matches: 7. Germline-derived CDR1 and CDR2 are SGDLS and YYNGEE. The CDR3 consists of 19 residues. CDR3 loop: CASSVIGTSGGASTDTQYF. In DNA form, the CDR3 reads TGTGCCAGCAGCGTAATTGGGACTAGCGGGGGTGCTAGCACAGATACGCAGTATTTT.

With respect to this clone: The same CDR3 also results from other DNA sequences found in this sample. The chain employs TRBV6-5 and TRBJ2-5, with 8 bases that match TRBD1. Per the germline V gene, CDR1 is MNHEY and CDR2 is SVGAGI. The CDR3 spans 15 residues. V shed 2 bases, J shed 2 bases, and the junction held 4 bases outside the gene matches. The CDR3 spells CASSYHQGAQETQYF. The CDR3 DNA follows: TGTGCCAGCAGTTACCACCAGGGGGCTCAAGAGACCCAGTACTTC.

CDR3 DNA sequence: TGTGCCAGCACAAGACAGGGGCCGCAGTACTTC. Residues: CASTRQGPQYF. V is TRBV21-1 and J is TRBJ2-7; TRBD1 is the table's D call, not checked against the DNA. TRBV21-1 is termed a pseudogene. This CDR3 is built from 11 residues.

The rearrangement joins TRBV19 to TRBJ2-1, with a possible D match to TRBD2 (5 bases). V shed 3 bases and J shed 6 bases, with 24 bases lying between them. The length of the CDR3 is 18 residues. Germline-derived CDR1 and CDR2 are LNHDA and SQIVND (reference sequence). CDR3 coding DNA: TGTGCCAGTAGTATCCGATTGGGCGGGTTTCAAATCGCCAATGAGCAGTTCTTC. The encoded protein is CASSIRLGGFQIANEQFF.

This clone was counted once. The chain uses TRBV4-1 and TRBJ1-2, with D maybe TRBD1 (5 bases). Germline CDR1 is MGHRA and CDR2 is YSYEKL. V was clipped by 0 bases and J by 6 bases, with 17 bases between them. CDR3 length: 16 residues. The CDR3 DNA follows: TGCGCCAGCAGCCAAGATACAGGCCTTCCTGGTCATGGCTACACCTTC. This codes for CASSQDTGLPGHGYTF.

The chain links TRBV18 to TRBJ1-1; no clear D gene. This CDR3 region has 14 residues. With 1 base removed from V and 1 base from J, the gap between germline ends came to 7 bases. CDR1 is KGHSH, CDR2 LQKENI, per germline. Here the CDR3 DNA reads TGTGCCAGCTCACCACGATTCAGGAACACTGAAGCTTTCTTT. Protein product: CASSPRFRNTEAFF. The variable domain in full, with the rest retrieved from reference TRBV18 and TRBJ1-1, is NAGVMQNPRHLVRRRGQEARLRCSPMKGHSHVYWYRQLPEEGLKFMVYLQKENIIDESGMPKERFSAEFPKEGPSILRIQQVVRGDSAAYFCASSPRFRNTEAFFGQGTRLTVV.

This clone was detected only once. The CDR3 nucleotides are TGTGCCAGCAGCCCCCACGGGGGGACAGGGGCGGGGGGCAATCAGCCCCAGCATTTT. Its protein product is CASSPHGGTGAGGNQPQHF. The chain is built from TRBV7-8 and TRBJ1-5; 10 bases map to TRBD1. The V and J ends lost 5 bases and 2 bases, in that order; junction bases with no gene match: 15. Per the germline V gene, CDR1 is SGHVS and CDR2 is FQNEAQ. The CDR3 runs to 19 residues.

The rearrangement links TRBV27 to TRBJ2-6; a possible D gene is TRBD1 (6 bases). The CDR3 has 15 amino acids. V lost 5 bases and J 4 bases, leaving 12 bases between the germline ends. In germline, CDR1 is MNHEY, CDR2 SMNVEV (reference sequence). CDR3 residues: CASSPGVLGANVLTF. The CDR3 DNA is TGTGCCAGCAGTCCAGGGGTTCTAGGGGCCAACGTCCTGACTTTC.

The V call is TRBV11-2, the J call TRBJ2-7; the match to TRBD2 covers 7 bases. CDR1 is SGHAT and CDR2 is FQNNGV in the germline V gene. CDR3 size: 14 residues. J was trimmed by 7 bases and V by 5 bases; bases with no gene match: 11. For the CDR3, the DNA is TGTGCCAGCAGCCTCGGGAATAGGGAGGGGGAGCAGTACTTC. This sequence encodes CASSLGNREGEQYF.

V usage is TRBV11-2 and J usage is TRBJ2-1; 11 positions agree with TRBD2. After removal of 3 bases from V and 3 bases from J, the junction contained 7 bases not matched to a gene. This CDR3 is 17 amino acids long. Germline V gene data show CDR1 as SGHAT and CDR2 as FQNNGV. CDR3 protein: CASSFGTSGADYNEQFF. As DNA, the CDR3 is TGTGCCAGCAGCTTTGGGACTAGCGGAGCCGACTACAATGAGCAGTTCTTC.

The V call is TRBV27, the J call TRBJ1-1; 8 bases map to TRBD1. There are 15 residues in the CDR3. Germline CDR1 is MNHEY and CDR2 is SMNVEV (reference sequence). With V trimmed by 4 bases and J by 3 bases, 7 bases remained unmatched. DNA for the CDR3: TGTGCCAGCAGTTACACAGGGGGGAGAGACACTGAAGCTTTCTTT. Translation gives CASSYTGGRDTEAFF.

The rearrangement links TRBV7-6 to TRBJ1-2; D ambiguous. This CDR3 has 14 residues. V was cut by 1 base and J by 4 bases, with 10 bases left in between. Germline CDR1 and CDR2: SGHVS and FNYEAQ. The CDR3 DNA is TGTGCCAGCAGCTTAGGAGATCGAGGCTATGGCTACACCTTC. Translating it yields CASSLGDRGYGYTF.

The chain combines TRBV5-1 with TRBJ1-2; perhaps TRBD1 as D (6 bases). The CDR3 spans 14 residues. V lost 4 bases, J lost 8 bases, and 18 bases lay in between. Germline values: CDR1 SGHRS, CDR2 YFSETQ. This CDR3 is CASSAGQPNTGYTF. The CDR3 DNA sequence: TGCGCCAGCAGCGCCGGACAGCCTAACACAGGCTACACCTTC.

This clone was detected only once. The chain combines TRBV29-1 with TRBJ1-2; weak D call: TRBD1 (5 bases). The germline V gene encodes CDR1 SQVTM and CDR2 ANQGSEA. V lost 4 bases and J lost 1, with 13 bases in between. The CDR3 has 14 residues. The CDR3 is CSVAGDGLNYGYTF. The CDR3 region has the DNA TGCAGCGTTGCGGGGGACGGCCTTAACTATGGCTACACCTTC.

The chain employs TRBV30 and TRBJ1-1; 7 positions agree with TRBD1. V lost 0 bases, J lost 6 bases, and 7 bases stayed unmatched. Per germline, CDR1 GTSNPN and CDR2 SVGIG (reference sequence). This CDR3 has 14 residues. CDR3 coding DNA: TGTGCCTGGAGTGTAGGGGGCGCGGCCGCTGAAGCTTTCTTT. Protein sequence: CAWSVGGAAAEAFF.

This rearrangement joins TRBV7-6 to TRBJ2-2; 7 nucleotides agree with TRBD2. The CDR3 consists of 18 residues. Germline CDR1 reads SGHVS; CDR2 reads FNYEAQ. Germline trimming cut 5 bases from V and 1 base from J; bases unmatched to any gene: 13. The CDR3 is CASSNPVGLAENTGELFF. CDR3 DNA: TGTGCCAGCAGCAACCCCGTCGGCCTAGCGGAGAACACCGGGGAGCTGTTTTTT.

The CDR3 sequence is CASSLSWTGLNEQFF. Written as DNA, the CDR3 is TGTGCCAGCAGTTTAAGTTGGACAGGCCTTAATGAGCAGTTCTTC. The chain couples TRBV27 to TRBJ2-1; 7 nucleotides align to TRBD1. Germline CDR1 reads MNHEY; CDR2 reads SMNVEV (reference sequence). The ends lost 2 bases at V and 7 bases at J; junction bases unmatched: 8. This CDR3 spans 15 amino acids.